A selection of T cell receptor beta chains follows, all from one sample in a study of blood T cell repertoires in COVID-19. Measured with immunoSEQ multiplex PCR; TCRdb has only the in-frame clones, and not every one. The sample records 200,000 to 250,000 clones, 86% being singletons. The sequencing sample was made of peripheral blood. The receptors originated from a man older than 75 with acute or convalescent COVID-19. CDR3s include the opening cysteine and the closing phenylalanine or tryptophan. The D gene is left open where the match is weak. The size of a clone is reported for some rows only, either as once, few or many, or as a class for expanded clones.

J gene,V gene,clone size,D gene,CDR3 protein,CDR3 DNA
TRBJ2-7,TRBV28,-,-,CASSSAPGSSYSYEQYF,TGTGCCAGCAGTTCCGCCCCAGGGTCTTCTTACTCCTACGAGCAGTACTTC
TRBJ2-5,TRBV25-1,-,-,CASSEWRGAETQYF,TGTGCCAGCAGTGAATGGAGGGGCGCGGAGACCCAGTACTTC
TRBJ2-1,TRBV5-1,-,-,CASSVLRRSSYNEQFF,TGCGCCAGCAGCGTACTAAGGCGGAGCTCCTACAATGAGCAGTTCTTC
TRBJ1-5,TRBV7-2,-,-,CASSRDRPGSPQHF,TGTGCCAGCAGCAGAGACAGGCCCGGGTCGCCCCAGCATTTT
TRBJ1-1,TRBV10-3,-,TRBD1,CATLLVDRARTRAFF,TGTGCCACCCTACTAGTGGACAGGGCGAGGACGAGAGCTTTCTTT
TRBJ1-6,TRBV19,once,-,CASSTTGFKGNSPLHF,TGTGCCAGTAGTACGACAGGCTTTAAGGGAAATTCACCCCTCCACTTT
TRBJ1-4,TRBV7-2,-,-,CASSSRDGSRKLFF,TGTGCCAGCAGCTCTCGGGACGGGAGTCGGAAACTGTTTTTT
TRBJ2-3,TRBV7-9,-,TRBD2,CASSFTSGRAGGDTQYF,TGTGCCAGCAGCTTTACCAGCGGGAGGGCCGGGGGAGATACGCAGTATTTT
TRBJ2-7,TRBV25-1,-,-,CASSSRGYEQYF,TGTGCCAGCAGTTCTAGGGGCTACGAGCAGTACTTC
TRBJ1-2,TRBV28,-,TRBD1,CASSFPDRVDGYTF,TGTGCCAGCAGTTTCCCGGACAGGGTGGATGGCTACACCTTC